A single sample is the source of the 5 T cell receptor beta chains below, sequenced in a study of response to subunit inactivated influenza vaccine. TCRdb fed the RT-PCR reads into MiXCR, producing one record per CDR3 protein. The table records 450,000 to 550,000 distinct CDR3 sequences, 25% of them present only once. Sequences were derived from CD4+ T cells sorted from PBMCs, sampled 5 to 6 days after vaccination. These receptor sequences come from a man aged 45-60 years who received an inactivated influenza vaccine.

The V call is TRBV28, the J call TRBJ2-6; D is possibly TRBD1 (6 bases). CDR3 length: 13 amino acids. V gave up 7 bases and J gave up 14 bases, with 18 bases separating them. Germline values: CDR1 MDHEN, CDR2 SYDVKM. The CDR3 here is CASKSTGPLLLTF. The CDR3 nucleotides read TGTGCCAGCAAGTCGACAGGCCCTCTTCTCCTGACTTTC.

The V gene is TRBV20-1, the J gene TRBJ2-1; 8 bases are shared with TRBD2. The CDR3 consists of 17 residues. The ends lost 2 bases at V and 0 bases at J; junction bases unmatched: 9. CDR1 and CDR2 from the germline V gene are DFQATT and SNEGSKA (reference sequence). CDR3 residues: CSARRREARASYNEQFF. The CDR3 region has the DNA TGCAGTGCTAGAAGGCGGGAGGCCCGAGCCTCCTACAATGAGCAGTTCTTC.

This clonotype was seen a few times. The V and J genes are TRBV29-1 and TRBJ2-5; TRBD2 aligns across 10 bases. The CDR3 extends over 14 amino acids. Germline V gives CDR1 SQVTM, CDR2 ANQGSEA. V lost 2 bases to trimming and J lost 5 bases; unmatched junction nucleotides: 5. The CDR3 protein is CSVELAGEGETQYF. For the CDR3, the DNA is TGCAGCGTTGAACTAGCGGGAGAGGGTGAGACCCAGTACTTC.

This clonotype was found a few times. The CDR3 DNA follows: TGCAGTGCTTCAACTGGCAACTCCTACGAGCAGTACTTC. Protein sequence: CSASTGNSYEQYF. J is TRBJ2-7 and V is TRBV20-1; D remains ambiguous. Looked up from germline, CDR1 is DFQATT and CDR2 is SNEGSKA (reference sequence). V was clipped by 5 bases and J by 0 bases, with 11 bases between them. The CDR3 is 13 amino acids.

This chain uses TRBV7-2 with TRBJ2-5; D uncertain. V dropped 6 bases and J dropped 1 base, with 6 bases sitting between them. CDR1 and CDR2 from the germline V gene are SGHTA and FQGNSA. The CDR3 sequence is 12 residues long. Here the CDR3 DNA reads TGTGCCAGCAGTTCCCTCCAAGAGACCCAGTACTTC. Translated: CASSSLQETQYF.